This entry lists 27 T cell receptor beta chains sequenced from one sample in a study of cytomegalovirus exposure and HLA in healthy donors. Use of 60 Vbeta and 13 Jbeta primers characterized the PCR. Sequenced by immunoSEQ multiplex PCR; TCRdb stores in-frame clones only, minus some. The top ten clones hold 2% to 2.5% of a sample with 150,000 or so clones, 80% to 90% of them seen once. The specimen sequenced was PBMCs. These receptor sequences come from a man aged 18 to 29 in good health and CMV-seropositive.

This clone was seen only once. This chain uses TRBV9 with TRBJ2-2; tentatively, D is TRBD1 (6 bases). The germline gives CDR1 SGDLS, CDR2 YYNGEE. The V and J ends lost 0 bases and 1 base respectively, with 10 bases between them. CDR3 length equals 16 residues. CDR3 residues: CASSVVKGGNTGELFF. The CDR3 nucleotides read TGTGCCAGCAGCGTAGTAAAAGGGGGGAACACCGGGGAGCTGTTTTTT.

The CDR3 nucleotides read TGTGCCAGCCCGTCACCCGACTGGGCAGGGGAAGCTTTCTTT. Amino acids: CASPSPDWAGEAFF. This chain connects TRBV7-9 to TRBJ1-1; possibly TRBD1 for D (5 bases). Trimming removed 8 bases at V and 8 bases at J, with 21 bases between. Germline V gene data show CDR1 as SEHNR and CDR2 as FQNEAQ (reference sequence). This CDR3 comprises 14 residues.

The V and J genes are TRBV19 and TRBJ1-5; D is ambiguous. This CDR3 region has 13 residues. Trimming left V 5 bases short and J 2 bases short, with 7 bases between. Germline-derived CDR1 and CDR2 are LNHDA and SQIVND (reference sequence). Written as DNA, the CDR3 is TGTGCCAGTAGTTTCGGGGGCAATCAGCCCCAGCATTTT. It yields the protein CASSFGGNQPQHF.

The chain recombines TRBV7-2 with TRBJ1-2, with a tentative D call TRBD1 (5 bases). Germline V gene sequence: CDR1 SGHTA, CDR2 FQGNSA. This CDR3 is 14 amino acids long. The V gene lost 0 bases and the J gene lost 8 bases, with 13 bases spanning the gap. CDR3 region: CASSLAGGEGGYTF. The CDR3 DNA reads TGTGCCAGCAGCTTAGCGGGAGGGGAAGGAGGCTACACCTTC.

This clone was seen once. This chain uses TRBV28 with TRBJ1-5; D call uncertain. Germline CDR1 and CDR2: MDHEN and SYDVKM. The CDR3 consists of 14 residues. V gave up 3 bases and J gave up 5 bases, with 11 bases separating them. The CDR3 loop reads CASSFSTLHQPQHF. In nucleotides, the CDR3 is TGTGCCAGCAGTTTTTCCACATTGCATCAGCCCCAGCATTTT.

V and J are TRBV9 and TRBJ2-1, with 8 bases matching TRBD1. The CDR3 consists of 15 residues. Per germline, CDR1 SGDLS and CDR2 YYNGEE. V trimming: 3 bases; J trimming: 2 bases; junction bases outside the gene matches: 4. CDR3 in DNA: TGTGCCAGCAGCGCCGGGACAGGAACCTACAATGAGCAGTTCTTC. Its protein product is CASSAGTGTYNEQFF.

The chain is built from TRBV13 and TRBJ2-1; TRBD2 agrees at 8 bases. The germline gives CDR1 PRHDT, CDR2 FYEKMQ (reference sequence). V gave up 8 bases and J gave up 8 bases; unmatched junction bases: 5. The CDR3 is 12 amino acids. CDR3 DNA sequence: TGTGCCAGCTCCGGGGGGGGCGATGAGCAGTTCTTC. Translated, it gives CASSGGGDEQFF.

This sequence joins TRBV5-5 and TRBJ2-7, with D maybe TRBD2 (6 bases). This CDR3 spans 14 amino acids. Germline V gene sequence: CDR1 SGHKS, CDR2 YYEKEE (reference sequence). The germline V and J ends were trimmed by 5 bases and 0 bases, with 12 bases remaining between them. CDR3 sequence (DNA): TGTGCCAGCAGTGGGGACTGGATCTCCTACGAGCAGTACTTC. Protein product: CASSGDWISYEQYF.

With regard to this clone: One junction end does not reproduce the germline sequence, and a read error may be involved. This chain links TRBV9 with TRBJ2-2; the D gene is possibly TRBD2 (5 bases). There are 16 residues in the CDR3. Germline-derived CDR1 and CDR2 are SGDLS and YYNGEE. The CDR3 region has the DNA TGTGCCAGCAGTGTTAGCGCCTGGTCGAACACCGCGGAGCTGTTTTTT. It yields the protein CASSVSAWSNTAELFF.

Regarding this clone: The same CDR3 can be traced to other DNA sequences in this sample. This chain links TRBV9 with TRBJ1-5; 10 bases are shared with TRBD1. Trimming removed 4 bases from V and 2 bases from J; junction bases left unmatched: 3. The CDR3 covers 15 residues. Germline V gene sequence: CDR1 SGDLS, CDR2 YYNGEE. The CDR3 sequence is CASSLGTGGNQPQHF. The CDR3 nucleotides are TGTGCCAGCAGCCTAGGGACAGGGGGCAATCAGCCCCAGCATTTT.

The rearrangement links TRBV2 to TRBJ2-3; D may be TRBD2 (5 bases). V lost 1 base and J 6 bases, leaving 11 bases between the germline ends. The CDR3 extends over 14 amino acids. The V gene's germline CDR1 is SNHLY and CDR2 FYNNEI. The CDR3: CASSEGTESDTQYF. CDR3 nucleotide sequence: TGTGCCAGCAGTGAAGGGACTGAATCGGATACGCAGTATTTT.

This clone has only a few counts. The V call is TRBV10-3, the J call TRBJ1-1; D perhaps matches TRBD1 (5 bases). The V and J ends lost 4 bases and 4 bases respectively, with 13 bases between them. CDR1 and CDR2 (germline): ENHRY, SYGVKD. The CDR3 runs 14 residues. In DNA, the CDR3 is TGTGCCATCAGTGGGGGCTTCGACACCACTGAAGCTTTCTTT. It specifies CAISGGFDTTEAFF.

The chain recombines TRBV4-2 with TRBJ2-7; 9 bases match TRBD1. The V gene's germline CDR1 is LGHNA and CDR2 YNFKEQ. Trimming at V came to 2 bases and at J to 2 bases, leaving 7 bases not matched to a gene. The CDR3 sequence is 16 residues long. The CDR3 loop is CASSQTRTGETYEQYF. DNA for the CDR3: TGTGCCAGCAGCCAAACACGGACAGGGGAAACCTACGAGCAGTACTTC.

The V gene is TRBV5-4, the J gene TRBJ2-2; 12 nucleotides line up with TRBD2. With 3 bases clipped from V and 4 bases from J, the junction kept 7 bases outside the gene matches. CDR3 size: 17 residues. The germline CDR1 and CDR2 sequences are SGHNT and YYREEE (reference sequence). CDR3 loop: CASSSILAGGSTGELFF. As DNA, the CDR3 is TGTGCCAGCAGCTCGATACTAGCGGGGGGCAGCACCGGGGAGCTGTTTTTT. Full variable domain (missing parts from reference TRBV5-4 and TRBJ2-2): ETGVTQSPTHLIKTRGQQVTLRCSSQSGHNTVSWYQQALGQGPQFIFQYYREEENGRGNFPPRFSGLQFPNYSSELNVNALELDDSALYLCASSSILAGGSTGELFFGEGSRLTVL.

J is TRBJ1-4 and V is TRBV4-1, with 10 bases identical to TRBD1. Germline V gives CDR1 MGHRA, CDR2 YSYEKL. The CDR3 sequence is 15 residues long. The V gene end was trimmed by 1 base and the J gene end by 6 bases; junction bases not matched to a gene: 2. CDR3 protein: CASSQGTGGDEKLFF. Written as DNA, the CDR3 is TGCGCCAGCAGCCAAGGGACAGGGGGGGATGAAAAACTGTTTTTT.

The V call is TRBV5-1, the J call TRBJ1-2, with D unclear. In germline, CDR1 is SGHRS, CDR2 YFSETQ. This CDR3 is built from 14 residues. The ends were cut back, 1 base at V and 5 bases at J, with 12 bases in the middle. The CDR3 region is CASSLNPLGYGYTF. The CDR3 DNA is TGCGCCAGCAGCTTGAACCCCCTAGGATATGGCTACACCTTC.

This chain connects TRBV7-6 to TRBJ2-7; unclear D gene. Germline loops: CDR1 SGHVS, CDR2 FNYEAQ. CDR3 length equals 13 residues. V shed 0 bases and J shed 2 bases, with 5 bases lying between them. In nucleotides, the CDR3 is TGTGCCAGCAGCTTAGCAGAGGCCTACGAGCAGTACTTC. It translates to CASSLAEAYEQYF.

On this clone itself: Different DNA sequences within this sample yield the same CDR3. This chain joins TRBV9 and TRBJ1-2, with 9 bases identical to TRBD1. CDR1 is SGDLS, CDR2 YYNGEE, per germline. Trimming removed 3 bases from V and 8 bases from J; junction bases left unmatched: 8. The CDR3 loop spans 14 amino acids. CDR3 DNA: TGTGCCAGCAGCGCAACAGGGGGCGCTGGCGGCTACACCTTC. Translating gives CASSATGGAGGYTF.

CDR3 region: CASSRRGKEVGTDTQYF. The CDR3 DNA reads TGTGCCAGCAGCCGGCGGGGGAAGGAAGTAGGCACAGATACGCAGTATTTT. The rearrangement uses TRBV7-6 and TRBJ2-3; TRBD2 agrees at 7 bases. V trimming: 5 bases; J trimming: 1 base; junction bases outside the gene matches: 12. The CDR3 is made up of 17 amino acids. Germline V lookup: CDR1 SGHVS, CDR2 FNYEAQ.

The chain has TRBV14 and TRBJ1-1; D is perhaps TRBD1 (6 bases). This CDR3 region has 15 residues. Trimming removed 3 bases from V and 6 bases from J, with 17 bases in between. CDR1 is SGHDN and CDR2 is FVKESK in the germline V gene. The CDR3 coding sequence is TGTGCCAGCAGCCACTGGGAGGGGGAGGCGGCTGAAGCTTTCTTT. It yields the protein CASSHWEGEAAEAFF.

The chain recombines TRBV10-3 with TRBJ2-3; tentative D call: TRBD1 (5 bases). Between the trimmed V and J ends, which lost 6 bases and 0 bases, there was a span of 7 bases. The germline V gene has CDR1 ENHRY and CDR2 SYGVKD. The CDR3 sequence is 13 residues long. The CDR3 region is CAIRDRSTDTQYF. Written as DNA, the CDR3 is TGTGCCATCAGAGACAGAAGCACAGATACGCAGTATTTT.

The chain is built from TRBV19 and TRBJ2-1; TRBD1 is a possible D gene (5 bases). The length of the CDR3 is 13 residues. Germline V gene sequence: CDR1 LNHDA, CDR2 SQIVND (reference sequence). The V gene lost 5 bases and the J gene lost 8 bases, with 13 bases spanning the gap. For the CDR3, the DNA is TGTGCCAGTAGTCGATCAGGGTCGGATGAGCAGTTCTTC. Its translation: CASSRSGSDEQFF.

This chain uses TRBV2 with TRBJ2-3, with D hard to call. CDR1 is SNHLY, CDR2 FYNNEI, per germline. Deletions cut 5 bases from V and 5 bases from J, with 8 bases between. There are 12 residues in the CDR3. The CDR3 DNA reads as TGTGCCAGCAGTCGAGACAAAGATACGCAGTATTTT. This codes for CASSRDKDTQYF.

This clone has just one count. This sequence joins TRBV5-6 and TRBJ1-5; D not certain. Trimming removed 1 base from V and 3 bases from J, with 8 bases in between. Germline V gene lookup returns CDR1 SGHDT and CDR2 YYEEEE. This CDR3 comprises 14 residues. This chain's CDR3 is CASSLKGDNQPQHF. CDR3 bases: TGTGCCAGCAGCTTGAAGGGAGACAATCAGCCCCAGCATTTT.

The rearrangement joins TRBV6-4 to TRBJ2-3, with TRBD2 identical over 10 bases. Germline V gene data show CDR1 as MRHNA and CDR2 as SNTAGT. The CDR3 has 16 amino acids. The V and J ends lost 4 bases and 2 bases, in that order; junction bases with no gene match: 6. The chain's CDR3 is CASSASSGGPTDTQYF. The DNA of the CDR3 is TGTGCCAGCAGTGCTTCTAGCGGGGGTCCCACAGATACGCAGTATTTT.

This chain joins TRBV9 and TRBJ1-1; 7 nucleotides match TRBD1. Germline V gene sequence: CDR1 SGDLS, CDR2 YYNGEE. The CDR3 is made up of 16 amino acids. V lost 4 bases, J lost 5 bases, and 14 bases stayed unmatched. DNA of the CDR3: TGTGCCAGCAGCTCCGCTAGTCCAGGGGGAGAGACTGAAGCTTTCTTT. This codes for CASSSASPGGETEAFF.

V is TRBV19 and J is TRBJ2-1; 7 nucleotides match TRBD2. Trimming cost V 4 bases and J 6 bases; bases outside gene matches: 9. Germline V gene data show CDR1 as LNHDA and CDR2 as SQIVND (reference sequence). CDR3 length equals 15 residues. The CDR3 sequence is CASSTPAGLTNEQFF. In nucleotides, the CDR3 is TGTGCCAGTAGTACCCCAGCGGGGCTGACCAATGAGCAGTTCTTC.